The rows below give T cell receptor beta chains drawn from one sample of a study of T cells after yellow fever vaccination. TCRdb redid the calling of the 5' RACE reads with MiXCR, one entry per CDR3 protein. Among 300,000 to 450,000 distinct CDR3 sequences listed, roughly 7.5% were seen once. The specimen comprised PBMCs, sampled more than 35 days after the first yellow fever vaccination. Receptors originate from a man younger than 30 who received the YFV17D yellow fever vaccine. Each CDR3 is given with its conserved first and last residue. Each record gives: J gene, V gene, D gene, clone size, CDR3 protein, CDR3 DNA. The D gene is left open where the match is weak. Only some rows state a clone size, as once, few, many or a class for expanded clones.

>TRBJ1-1|TRBV12-3/TRBV12-4|TRBD1|.
CASSWTGVKNTEAFF
TGTGCCAGCAGTTGGACAGGGGTAAAGAACACTGAAGCTTTCTTT
>TRBJ2-7|TRBV10-3|.|few
CAISEIRDDSYEQYF
TGTGCCATCAGTGAAATCCGGGACGACTCCTACGAGCAGTACTTC
>TRBJ2-1|TRBV6-2/TRBV6-3|.|.
CASSYSGQGNNEQFF
TGTGCCAGCAGTTACTCGGGCCAGGGAAACAATGAGCAGTTCTTC
>TRBJ2-1|TRBV27|TRBD1|.
CASRGQRSSNEQFF
TGTGCCAGCAGGGGACAGCGTTCCTCCAATGAGCAGTTCTTC
>TRBJ2-5|TRBV7-2|.|many
CASSLAKGLDQETQYF
TGTGCCAGCAGCTTAGCGAAGGGGCTGGACCAAGAGACCCAGTACTTC
>TRBJ1-1|TRBV6-5|.|.
CASSSTELTEAFF
TGTGCCAGCAGTTCGACCGAGTTGACTGAAGCTTTCTTT
>TRBJ1-2|TRBV11-2|.|.
CASTTLGAAGPANYGYTF
TGTGCCAGCACCACCCTGGGGGCGGCAGGTCCGGCTAACTATGGCTACACCTTC
>TRBJ2-1|TRBV4-2|TRBD2|few
CASSPSAGDYSEQFF
TGTGCCAGCAGCCCTTCTGCGGGGGACTACAGTGAGCAGTTCTTC
>TRBJ2-5|TRBV10-3|.|few
CAISESRAVETQYF
TGTGCCATCAGTGAGTCGAGGGCGGTAGAGACCCAGTACTTC
>TRBJ2-7|TRBV4-1|.|.
CASSQDWRDEQYF
TGCGCCAGCAGCCAAGATTGGCGAGACGAGCAGTACTTC
>TRBJ1-1|TRBV7-9|.|.
CASSFESGSEAFF
TGTGCCAGCAGCTTTGAATCGGGCTCCGAAGCTTTCTTT
>TRBJ2-1|TRBV20-1|TRBD2|.
CSAGRGGNEQFF
TGCAGTGCAGGCCGGGGGGGGAATGAGCAGTTCTTC
>TRBJ2-7|TRBV3-1|TRBD1|many
CASSQGGTGGEQYF
TGTGCCAGCAGCCAAGGAGGGACAGGGGGCGAGCAGTACTTC
>TRBJ2-7|TRBV12-3/TRBV12-4|.|few
CASATFSPEQYF
TGTGCCAGCGCAACCTTCTCTCCGGAGCAGTACTTC
>TRBJ2-1|TRBV5-1|.|.
CASSLERGSYNEQFF
TGCGCCAGCAGCTTGGAGAGGGGATCCTACAATGAGCAGTTCTTC
>TRBJ1-5|TRBV16|.|.
CASSRGLSDNQPQHF
TGTGCCAGCAGCCGAGGGTTAAGTGACAATCAGCCCCAGCATTTT
>TRBJ1-3|TRBV24-1|.|.
CATSDQDSNSGNTIYF
TGTGCCACCAGTGACCAGGACAGCAACTCTGGAAACACCATATATTTT
>TRBJ2-5|TRBV7-9|TRBD1|.
CASSLLRGQGAIETQYF
TGTGCCAGCAGCTTACTCCGCGGACAGGGGGCGATTGAGACCCAGTACTTC
>TRBJ2-7|TRBV20-1|.|few
CSARPGAPWEQYF
TGCAGTGCTCGGCCAGGCGCGCCCTGGGAGCAGTACTTC
>TRBJ1-1|TRBV20-1|.|few
CSARDRGGFSEAFF
TGCAGTGCTAGAGATCGTGGGGGGTTTTCTGAAGCTTTCTTT
>TRBJ2-7|TRBV3-1|.|many
CASSQGVDTYEQYF
TGTGCCAGCAGCCAAGGGGTAGATACCTACGAGCAGTACTTC
>TRBJ1-6|TRBV25-1|.|many
CASSTAGSNSPLHF
TGTGCCAGCAGTACCGCAGGTTCCAATTCACCCCTCCACTTT
>TRBJ2-3|TRBV20-1|.|many
CSARDPGTSTDTQYF
TGCAGTGCTAGAGATCCCGGGACCTCGACAGATACGCAGTATTTT
>TRBJ1-2|TRBV29-1|.|.
CSVGTLDTTNYGYTF
TGCAGCGTTGGCACCCTGGACACCACTAACTATGGCTACACCTTC
>TRBJ1-1|TRBV9|TRBD1|.
CASSPQQGYNTEAFF
TGTGCCAGCAGCCCTCAACAGGGGTACAACACTGAAGCTTTCTTT
>TRBJ2-1|TRBV15|TRBD1|.
CATSGRDRGYYNEQFF
TGTGCCACCAGCGGAAGGGACAGGGGTTACTACAATGAGCAGTTCTTC
>TRBJ2-1|TRBV27|TRBD1|.
CASCQPGTGADEQFF
TGTGCCAGCTGTCAACCCGGGACAGGGGCGGATGAGCAGTTCTTC
>TRBJ2-7|TRBV5-1|.|many
CASAKEDEQYF
TGCGCCAGCGCTAAGGAGGACGAGCAGTACTTC
>TRBJ1-1|TRBV5-1|.|few
CASRAGALSTEAFF
TGCGCCAGCAGAGCAGGGGCTTTGAGCACTGAAGCTTTCTTT
>TRBJ2-1|TRBV5-1|TRBD2|few
CASSPLVAGNNEQFF
TGCGCCAGCAGCCCTTTGGTAGCGGGTAACAATGAGCAGTTCTTC
>TRBJ2-3|TRBV29-1|.|.
CSEEVTDTQYF
TGCAGCGAGGAGGTTACAGATACGCAGTATTTT
>TRBJ2-1|TRBV18|.|.
CASSPPLAANNEQFF
TGTGCCAGCTCACCACCGCTGGCAGCCAACAATGAGCAGTTCTTC
>TRBJ1-1|TRBV7-2|.|.
CASSLAPSARMRNTEAFF
TGTGCCAGCAGCTTAGCACCCTCGGCCCGAATGCGGAACACTGAAGCTTTCTTT
>TRBJ1-1|TRBV4-1|.|.
CASSQPGYLDTEAFF
TGCGCCAGCAGCCAACCAGGGTATTTGGACACTGAAGCTTTCTTT
>TRBJ2-7|TRBV4-3|.|few
CASSHFGGVYEQYF
TGCGCCAGCAGCCATTTCGGGGGAGTGTACGAGCAGTACTTC
>TRBJ1-1|TRBV20-1|.|few
CSARDMMAGGGTEAFF
TGCAGTGCTAGAGATATGATGGCCGGAGGGGGCACTGAAGCTTTCTTT
>TRBJ1-1|TRBV12-3/TRBV12-4|.|many
CASSLVSGGMNTEAFF
TGTGCCAGCAGTTTAGTATCGGGCGGCATGAACACTGAAGCTTTCTTT
>TRBJ2-3|TRBV7-9|.|.
CASSSVAEVLDTQYF
TGTGCCAGCAGCTCGGTGGCTGAAGTTTTGGATACGCAGTATTTT
>TRBJ2-2|TRBV4-3|.|.
CASSRGQFLAGELFF
TGCGCCAGCAGCCGCGGACAGTTCCTAGCCGGGGAGCTGTTTTTT
>TRBJ1-2|TRBV10-3|.|few
CAIRGASGYTF
TGTGCCATCAGGGGGGCGAGCGGCTACACCTTC
>TRBJ1-2|TRBV29-1|.|.
CSVVTGPLQGKVSNGYTF
TGCAGCGTTGTTACTGGGCCCTTACAGGGCAAAGTTTCTAATGGCTACACCTTC
>TRBJ2-1|TRBV5-1|TRBD1|.
CARPYRDRELNEQFF
TGCGCCAGACCCTACCGGGACAGGGAGTTGAATGAGCAGTTCTTC
>TRBJ2-5|TRBV7-2|TRBD2|few
CASSLSLRGGTETQYF
TGTGCCAGCAGCTTAAGCCTGCGGGGGGGCACAGAGACCCAGTACTTC
>TRBJ2-7|TRBV4-2|.|.
CASSPRPGANEQYF
TGTGCCAGCAGCCCTCGTCCCGGCGCAAACGAGCAGTACTTC
>TRBJ2-5|TRBV20-1|.|.
CSAKFYQETQYF
TGCAGTGCTAAATTTTACCAAGAGACCCAGTACTTC
>TRBJ2-1|TRBV19|.|.
CASIGGTNEQFF
TGTGCCAGTATCGGGGGAACGAATGAGCAGTTCTTC
>TRBJ2-7|TRBV7-8|TRBD2|few
CASSSGLAGGGEQYF
TGTGCCAGCAGCTCAGGACTAGCGGGGGGGGGAGAGCAGTACTTC
>TRBJ2-1|TRBV18|TRBD2|few
CASSRGLAGSNEQFF
TGTGCCAGCTCACGGGGACTAGCGGGATCCAATGAGCAGTTCTTC
>TRBJ1-6|TRBV7-9|TRBD1|few
CASSRDSFTPLHF
TGTGCCAGCAGCCGGGACAGTTTCACACCCCTCCACTTT
>TRBJ1-2|TRBV6-2/TRBV6-3|.|few
CASSSLEREGANYGYTF
TGTGCCAGCAGTTCCCTAGAGAGGGAAGGGGCTAACTATGGCTACACCTTC
>TRBJ2-1|TRBV5-1|TRBD2|.
CASSPGTSGYEQFF
TGCGCCAGCAGCCCAGGGACTAGCGGCTATGAGCAGTTCTTC
>TRBJ1-1|TRBV24-1|TRBD1|.
CATSDLGTGVGEAFF
TGTGCCACCAGTGATTTGGGGACAGGGGTTGGTGAAGCTTTCTTT
>TRBJ1-3|TRBV10-3|.|few
CAISAREGGNTIYF
TGTGCCATCAGTGCCCGGGAGGGAGGGAACACCATATATTTT
>TRBJ2-7|TRBV5-6|.|few
CASSPGSTYEQYF
TGTGCCAGCAGCCCGGGATCTACCTACGAGCAGTACTTC
>TRBJ1-2|TRBV29-1|.|.
CSVEWGARYGYTF
TGCAGCGTTGAGTGGGGGGCAAGGTATGGCTACACCTTC
>TRBJ2-1|TRBV12-3/TRBV12-4|TRBD2|.
CASSFLAGGGPNNEQFF
TGTGCCAGCAGTTTCCTAGCGGGGGGTGGGCCTAACAATGAGCAGTTCTTC
>TRBJ1-4|TRBV7-2|.|many
CASSLTGSTNEKLFF
TGTGCCAGCAGCTTAACAGGGTCAACTAATGAAAAACTGTTTTTT
>TRBJ2-5|TRBV5-4|.|few
CASSPTGMGQETQYF
TGTGCCAGCAGCCCTACAGGGATGGGGCAGGAGACCCAGTACTTC
>TRBJ1-5|TRBV19|TRBD1|few
CASSKTGVGQPQHF
TGTGCCAGTAGCAAGACAGGGGTGGGGCAGCCCCAGCATTTT